This T cell receptor beta chain came from a study of T cell repertoires in cytomegalovirus infection (dated by TCRdb to between 2019 and 2020). About the investigation overall: Donor HLA type was relevant to the analysis, as public TCR beta signatures indicated carriage of CMV infection together with the matching HLA type.

In its sample, this clonotype was seen a few times. Its antigen specificity is not known. No base qualities exist here, and no much larger clone lies one base off it. Reads for this sample came from an Illumina HiSeq 1500. TCRdb passed the public sequencing reads through fastp at Q25 and MiXCR, retaining productive beta sequences. CDR3 protein duplicates are merged, each entry listing the most common genes and DNA. This sample is represented by more than 150,000 distinct CDR3 sequences; roughly 20% of them were singletons. In total, the top ten clones hold 2.5% to 3% of the sample. General conclusions and limits of the study: The ex vivo response was dominated by HLA-C-restricted CMV-specific TCR beta clonotypes, and the single most frequent clonotype in two of eight donors was supplied by these HLA-C-restricted clonotypes. Carriers of CMV infection plus the relevant HLA type were discriminated by the cumulative frequency of public TCR beta family members in the study cohort and in an independent approximately 350-donor cohort.

At the junction V is shortened by 0 bases and J by 2 bases, with 11 bases in between. The germline V gene encodes CDR1 SGHRS and CDR2 YFSETQ. The CDR3 measures 16 amino acids from cysteine to phenylalanine. Only CDR3 DNA remains: 48 bases, in frame from the first base. In this chain, TRBV5-1 is recombined with TRBJ2-2, with the D gene uncertain. This receptor was obtained from a human donor in good health (CMV status not recorded). Some clones in this sample may be carry-over from other donors' samples. Sequencing was performed on PBMCs. The CDR3 corresponds to CASSLDAGKNTGELFF. The DNA sequence reads TGCGCCAGCAGCTTGGATGCAGGAAAAAACACCGGGGAGCTGTTTTTT.